This T cell receptor (beta chain) was captured by sequencing in a study of blood T cell repertoires in COVID-19. Study-level information: PBMCs, B-cell-depleted T cells, or T cells provided the cDNA or gDNA that made up the material.

Original processing notes: Reference gene primer amplification yielded estimated nucleated cell counts. Measured with immunoSEQ multiplex PCR; TCRdb has only the in-frame clones, and not every one. Clonal size and the V and J genes are those of that table, whereas D and trimming came from the DNA. The repertoire holds some 150,000 clones, with about 80% as singletons. In its sample, this clone was seen a few times. J lost 8 bases, V lost 2 bases, and 5 bases had no gene match. The germline gives CDR1 KGHSH, CDR2 LQKENI. This CDR3 region has 14 residues. The rearrangement joins TRBV18 to TRBJ1-5; TRBD1 agrees at 8 bases. This clonotype was sampled from a human donor in a cohort sampled during active COVID-19. Sequencing input: peripheral blood. The CDR3 protein is CASSPAGGEKPQHF. In DNA, the CDR3 is TGTGCCAGCTCACCAGCAGGGGGCGAGAAGCCCCAGCATTTT.